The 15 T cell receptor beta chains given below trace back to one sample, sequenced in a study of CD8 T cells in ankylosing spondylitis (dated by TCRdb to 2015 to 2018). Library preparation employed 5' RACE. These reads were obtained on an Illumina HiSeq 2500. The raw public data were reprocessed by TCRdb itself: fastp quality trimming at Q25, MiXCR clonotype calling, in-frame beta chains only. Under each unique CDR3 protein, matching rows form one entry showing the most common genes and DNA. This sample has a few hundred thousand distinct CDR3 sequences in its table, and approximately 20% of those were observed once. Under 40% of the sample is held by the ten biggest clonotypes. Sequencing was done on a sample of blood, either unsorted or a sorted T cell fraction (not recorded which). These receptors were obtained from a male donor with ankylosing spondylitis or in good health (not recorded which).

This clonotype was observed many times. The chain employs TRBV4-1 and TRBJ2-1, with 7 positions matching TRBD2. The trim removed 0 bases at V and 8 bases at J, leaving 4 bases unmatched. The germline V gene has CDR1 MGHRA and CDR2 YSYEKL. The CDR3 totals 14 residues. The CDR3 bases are TGCGCCAGCAGCCAAGAAAGAACTAGCGATGAGCAGTTCTTC. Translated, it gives CASSQERTSDEQFF.

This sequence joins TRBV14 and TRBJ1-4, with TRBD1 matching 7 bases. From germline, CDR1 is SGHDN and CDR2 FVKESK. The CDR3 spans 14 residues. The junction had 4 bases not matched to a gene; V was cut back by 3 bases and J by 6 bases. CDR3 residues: CASSQTGTDEKLFF. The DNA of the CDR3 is TGTGCCAGCAGCCAGACCGGGACAGATGAAAAACTGTTTTTT.

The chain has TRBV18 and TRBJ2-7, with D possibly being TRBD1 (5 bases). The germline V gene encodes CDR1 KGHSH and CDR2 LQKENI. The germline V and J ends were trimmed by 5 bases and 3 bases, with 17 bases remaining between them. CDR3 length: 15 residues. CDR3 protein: CASSRGAGPLYEQYF. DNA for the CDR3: TGTGCCAGCTCAAGAGGCGCAGGGCCCCTCTACGAGCAGTACTTC.

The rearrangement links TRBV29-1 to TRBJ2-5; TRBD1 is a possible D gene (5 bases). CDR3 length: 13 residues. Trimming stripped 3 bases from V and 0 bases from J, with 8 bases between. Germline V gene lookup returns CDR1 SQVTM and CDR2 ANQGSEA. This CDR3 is CSVDQDNQETQYF. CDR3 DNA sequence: TGCAGCGTTGATCAGGACAACCAAGAGACCCAGTACTTC. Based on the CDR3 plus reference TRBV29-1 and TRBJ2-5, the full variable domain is SAVISQKPSRDICQRGTSLTIQCQVDSQVTMMFWYRQQPGQSLTLIATANQGSEATYESGFVIDKFPISRPNLTFSTLTVSNMSPEDSSIYLCSVDQDNQETQYFGPGTRLLVL.

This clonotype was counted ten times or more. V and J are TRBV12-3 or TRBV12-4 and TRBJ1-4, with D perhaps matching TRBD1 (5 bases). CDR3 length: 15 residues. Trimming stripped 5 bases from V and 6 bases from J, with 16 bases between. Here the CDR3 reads CASSPGGYLYEKLFF. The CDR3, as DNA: TGTGCCAGCAGTCCCGGGGGGTACTTGTATGAAAAACTGTTTTTT.

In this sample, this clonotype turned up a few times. The CDR3: CASSPSSAGVIGELFF. The DNA for the CDR3 is TGTGCCAGCAGCCCCTCCTCGGCGGGAGTTATCGGGGAGCTGTTTTTT. The chain recombines TRBV9 with TRBJ2-2, with TRBD2 matching over 7 bases. There are 16 residues in the CDR3. Germline values: CDR1 SGDLS, CDR2 YYNGEE. With 4 bases clipped from V and 7 bases from J, the junction kept 13 bases outside the gene matches.

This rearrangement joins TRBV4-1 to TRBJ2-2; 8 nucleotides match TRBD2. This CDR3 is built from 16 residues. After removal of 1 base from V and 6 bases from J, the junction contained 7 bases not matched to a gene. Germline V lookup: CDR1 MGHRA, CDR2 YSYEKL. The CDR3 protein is CASSQASGSGAGELFF. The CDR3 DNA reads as TGCGCCAGCAGCCAAGCAAGCGGGAGTGGAGCCGGGGAGCTGTTTTTT.

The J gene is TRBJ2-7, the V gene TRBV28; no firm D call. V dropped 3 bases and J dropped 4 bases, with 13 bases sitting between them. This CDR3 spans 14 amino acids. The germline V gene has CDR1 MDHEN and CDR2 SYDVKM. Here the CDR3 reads CASSFLRVSYEQYF. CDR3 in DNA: TGTGCCAGCAGTTTTCTCAGAGTTTCGTACGAGCAGTACTTC.

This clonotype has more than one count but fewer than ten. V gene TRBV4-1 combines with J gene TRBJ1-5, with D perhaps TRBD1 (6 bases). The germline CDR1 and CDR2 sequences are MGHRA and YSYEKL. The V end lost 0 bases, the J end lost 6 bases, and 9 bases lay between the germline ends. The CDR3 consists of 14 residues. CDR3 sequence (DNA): TGCGCCAGCAGCCAAGAATGGACAGCTCAGCCCCAGCATTTT. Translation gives CASSQEWTAQPQHF.

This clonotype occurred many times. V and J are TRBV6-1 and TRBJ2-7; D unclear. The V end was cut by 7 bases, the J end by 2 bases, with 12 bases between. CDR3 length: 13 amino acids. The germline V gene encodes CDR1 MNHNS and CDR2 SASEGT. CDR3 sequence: CASNGLFPYEQYF. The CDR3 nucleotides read TGTGCCAGCAACGGGCTCTTCCCCTACGAGCAGTACTTC.

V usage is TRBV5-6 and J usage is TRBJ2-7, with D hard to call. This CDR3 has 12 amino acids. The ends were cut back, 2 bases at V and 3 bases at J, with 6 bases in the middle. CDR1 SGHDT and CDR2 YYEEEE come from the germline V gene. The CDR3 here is CASSLRYYEQYF. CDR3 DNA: TGTGCCAGCAGCTTAAGATACTACGAGCAGTACTTC.

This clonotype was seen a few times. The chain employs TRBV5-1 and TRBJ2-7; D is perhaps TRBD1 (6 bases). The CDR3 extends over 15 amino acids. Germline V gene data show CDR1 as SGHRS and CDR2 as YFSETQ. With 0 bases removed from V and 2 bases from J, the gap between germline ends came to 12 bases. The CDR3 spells CASSLENRATYEQYF. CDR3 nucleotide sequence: TGCGCCAGCAGCTTGGAAAACAGGGCGACCTACGAGCAGTACTTC.

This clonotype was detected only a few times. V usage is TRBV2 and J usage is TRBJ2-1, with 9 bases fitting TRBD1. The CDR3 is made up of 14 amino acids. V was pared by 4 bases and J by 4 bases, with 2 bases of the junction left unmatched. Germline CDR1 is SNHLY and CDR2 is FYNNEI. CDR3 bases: TGTGCCAGCAGTGTGGGGACAGGGTACAATGAGCAGTTCTTC. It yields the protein CASSVGTGYNEQFF. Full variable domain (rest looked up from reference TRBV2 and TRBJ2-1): EPEVTQTPSHQVTQMGQEVILRCVPISNHLYFYWYRQILGQKVEFLVSFYNNEISEKSEIFDDQFSVERPDGSNFTLKIRSTKLEDSAMYFCASSVGTGYNEQFFGPGTRLTVL.

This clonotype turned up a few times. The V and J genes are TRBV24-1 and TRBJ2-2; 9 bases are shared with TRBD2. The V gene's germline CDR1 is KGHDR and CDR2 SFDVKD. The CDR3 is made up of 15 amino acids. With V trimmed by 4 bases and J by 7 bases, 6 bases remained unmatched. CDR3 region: CATSEVAGVGGELFF. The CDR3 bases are TGTGCCACCAGTGAGGTAGCGGGAGTTGGCGGGGAGCTGTTTTTT.

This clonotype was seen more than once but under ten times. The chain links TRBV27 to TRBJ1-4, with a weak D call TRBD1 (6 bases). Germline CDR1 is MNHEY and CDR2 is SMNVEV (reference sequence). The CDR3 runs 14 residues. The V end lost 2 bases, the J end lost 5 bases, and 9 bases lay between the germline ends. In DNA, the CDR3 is TGTGCCAGCAGTTTACGGGGGCGCAATGAAAAACTGTTTTTT. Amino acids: CASSLRGRNEKLFF. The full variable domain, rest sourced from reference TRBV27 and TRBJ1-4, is EAQVTQNPRYLITVTGKKLTVTCSQNMNHEYMSWYRQDPGLGLRQIYYSMNVEVTDKGDVPEGYKVSRKEKRNFPLILESPSPNQTSLYFCASSLRGRNEKLFFGSGTQLSVL.